This T cell receptor beta chain was obtained from a study of blood T cell repertoires in COVID-19. Turning to the study itself: COVID-19 samples from acute and convalescent phases originated in the United States, Italy and Spain. T cells, B-cell-depleted T cells, or PBMCs provided the cDNA or gDNA that served as material.

Data came from immunoSEQ multiplex PCR; TCRdb stores just in-frame clones and leaves some out. This sample yields 150,000 to 200,000 clones, of which 65% to 85% are seen a single time; roughly 5% belongs to the top ten. Between the trimmed V and J ends, which lost 1 base and 10 bases, there was a span of 13 bases. The V gene's germline CDR1 is SGHDN and CDR2 FVKESK. The CDR3 is 14 amino acids. Sample: peripheral blood. The sequence was collected from a woman aged 25 to 39 with acute or convalescent COVID-19. The chain uses TRBV14 and TRBJ1-4; D call uncertain. Here the CDR3 reads CASSQVRREGKLFF. The CDR3 DNA sequence: TGTGCCAGCAGCCAAGTCCGGCGGGAGGGAAAACTGTTTTTT.